This T cell receptor beta chain originates from a study of T cell changes during pregnancy in multiple sclerosis. Assay used: immunoSEQ multiplex PCR; TCRdb lists only in-frame clones, some missing. The table includes 45,000 or so clones, around 90% detected once. Sequenced here: peripheral blood, sampled in the first trimester of pregnancy. The source is a female donor with multiple sclerosis, enrolled in a pregnancy study.

CDR3 bases: TGTGCCATCAGTGTCGGACGTGCCGGGACAGGGCGATCCCGTGACACTGAAGCTTTCTTT. It codes for CAISVGRAGTGRSRDTEAFF. The genes are TRBV10-3 and TRBJ1-1; the match to TRBD1 covers 9 bases. CDR3 size: 20 residues. Germline CDR1 reads ENHRY; CDR2 reads SYGVKD. Trimming at V came to 4 bases and at J to 3 bases, leaving 21 bases not matched to a gene.